These 10 T cell receptor beta chains originate from one sample sequenced in a study of T cells in Graves' hyperthyroidism and ophthalmopathy. Amplification of TCR beta CDR3 regions used RNA as the template. TCR CDR3 underwent first-round RT-PCR with the HTBI primer set. One entry per CDR3 protein, called by TCRdb with MiXCR from the multiplex PCR reads. The sample holds a few hundred thousand distinct CDR3 sequences; roughly 19% are singletons and the top ten take under 45%. Sequenced input: blood. The receptors were gathered from a man between 45 and 60 years old with Graves' ophthalmopathy.

Many counts were recorded for this clonotype. This chain uses TRBV28 with TRBJ1-5; D is unresolved. The CDR3 consists of 14 residues. Germline loops: CDR1 MDHEN, CDR2 SYDVKM. Trimming took 3 bases from V and 9 from J, leaving 15 bases between them. The CDR3 nucleotides are TGTGCCAGCAGTTTGGAGACACGGGGAGGGCCCCAGCATTTT. Translated: CASSLETRGGPQHF.

At least ten counts were recorded for this clonotype. This chain links TRBV12-3 or TRBV12-4 with TRBJ1-2; TRBD1 agrees at 8 bases. The junction had 5 bases not matched to a gene; V was cut back by 3 bases and J by 2 bases. The CDR3 is 15 amino acids. Here the CDR3 DNA reads TGTGCCAGCAGTTTTACAACAGGGGGAAACTATGGCTACACCTTC. This encodes CASSFTTGGNYGYTF.

As regards this clonotype: The germline gene is not matched at one end of the junction; a read error may be the cause. The chain carries TRBV6-1 and TRBJ2-5, with 7 bases fitting TRBD2. The CDR3 has 13 residues. Germline lookup yields CDR1 MNHNS and CDR2 SASEGT. CDR3 sequence reads: CVSRTSGTETQYF. In nucleotides, the CDR3 is TGTGTCAGCAGGACTAGTGGGACAGAGACCCAGTACTTC.

This clonotype appeared many times. The CDR3 nucleotides are TGTGCCAGCAGCCTGGGTGTGAGACTAGCGGGAGGGCCGGGCGCCGGGGAGCTGTTTTTT. This translates into CASSLGVRLAGGPGAGELFF. J is TRBJ2-2 and V is TRBV11-2, with 14 bases that match TRBD2. CDR3 length: 20 amino acids. J was trimmed by 6 bases and V by 5 bases; bases with no gene match: 17. The germline V gene has CDR1 SGHAT and CDR2 FQNNGV.

This clonotype has only a few counts. The chain has TRBV7-9 and TRBJ2-3; 7 bases are shared with TRBD2. This CDR3 has 14 residues. V shed 3 bases, J shed 4 bases, and the junction held 4 bases outside the gene matches. CDR1 and CDR2 (germline): SEHNR, FQNEAQ (reference sequence). As DNA, the CDR3 is TGTGCCAGCAGCTTGGGGAGGGGCCCAGATACGCAGTATTTT. Encoded protein: CASSLGRGPDTQYF.

This clonotype was seen a handful of times. The chain has TRBV3-1 and TRBJ2-7, with TRBD2 matching 9 bases. Germline loops: CDR1 LGHDT, CDR2 YNNKEL (reference sequence). Unmatched junction bases numbered 1, after V lost 1 base and J lost 3 bases. This CDR3 is 14 amino acids long. CDR3 sequence: CASSQGTSDYEQYF. As DNA, the CDR3 is TGTGCCAGCAGCCAAGGGACTAGCGACTACGAGCAGTACTTC.

The V gene is TRBV5-1, the J gene TRBJ1-2, with D tentatively TRBD1 (6 bases). V was clipped by 2 bases and J by 0 bases, with 14 bases between them. CDR3 length: 16 residues. CDR1 is SGHRS, CDR2 YFSETQ, per germline. Written as DNA, the CDR3 is TGCGCCAGCAGCTTTAGATCGACAGGTTCTAACTATGGCTACACCTTC. Translation: CASSFRSTGSNYGYTF.

This clonotype has a count of ten or more. The gene calls are TRBV11-2 and TRBJ2-2, with 9 bases fitting TRBD2. The CDR3 runs to 14 residues. V trimming: 5 bases; J trimming: 6 bases; junction bases outside the gene matches: 4. Germline V gene sequence: CDR1 SGHAT, CDR2 FQNNGV. Written as DNA, the CDR3 is TGTGCCAGCAGCCCCCGACTAGCGGCCGGGGAGCTGTTTTTT. This encodes CASSPRLAAGELFF.

This clonotype was recorded a few times. This chain's CDR3 is CASNLRGRLYGYTF. The CDR3 nucleotides read TGTGCCAGCAACCTCAGGGGGCGCCTCTATGGCTACACCTTC. J is TRBJ1-2 and V is TRBV2, with 8 bases identical to TRBD1. Germline V gene sequence: CDR1 SNHLY, CDR2 FYNNEI. The CDR3 consists of 14 residues. V shed 7 bases and J 4 bases; nucleotides not matched to a gene: 8.

The chain couples TRBV29-1 to TRBJ2-7; no firm D call. V was trimmed by 5 bases and J by 0 bases, leaving 11 bases between them. In germline, CDR1 is SQVTM, CDR2 ANQGSEA. The length of the CDR3 is 13 residues. The CDR3 bases are TGCAGCGTTTCTCCAGAAGACTCCTACGAGCAGTACTTC. This translates into CSVSPEDSYEQYF.